This TCR beta chain emerged from a study of T cells after yellow fever vaccination. General observations from the study: Peaking faster, on day 5 versus 15, the secondary response was nonetheless weaker. Reappearance after the booster was seen for most primary-vaccination clones, at 95% to 96% CD4 and 75% to 90% CD8. Sorted repertoires could include abundant contaminating clonotypes from bulk cells.

Ten or more counts support this clonotype. Antigen: not known. A 5'RACE template-switching step, the method used to make TCR cDNA, added a universal primer site and UMIs. From the 5' RACE reads, TCRdb called clonotypes with MiXCR, one entry per CDR3 protein. The table has 300,000 to 350,000 distinct CDR3 sequences, roughly 4% seen once. This TCR came from a man between 18 and 35 years old who received the YFV17D yellow fever vaccine. The sample was PBMCs, taken 5 days after the yellow fever booster vaccination.

The CDR3 DNA is TGTGCCAGCAGCTTCCGAGGAGGGGGCGAGACCCAGTACTTC. It encodes CASSFRGGGETQYF. This chain uses TRBV7-9 with TRBJ2-5; tentative D call: TRBD1 (7 bases). Looked up from germline, CDR1 is SEHNR and CDR2 is FQNEAQ (reference sequence). This CDR3 region has 14 residues. V lost 3 bases to trimming and J lost 5 bases, with 13 bases between them.